Sequencing of this T cell receptor beta chain was carried out in a study of cytomegalovirus exposure and HLA in healthy donors. The CDR3 loop spans 14 amino acids. V was clipped by 4 bases and J by 5 bases, with 15 bases between them. Looked up from germline, CDR1 is SGHDT and CDR2 is YYEEEE. Study-level findings and limits: The investigators catalogued 150 to 200 TCR beta chains as cytomegalovirus-associated. A later analysis found first-cohort TCR clusters tended to co-occur in the 95 to 150 validation repertoires.

Sequencing was performed with immunoSEQ multiplex PCR; in TCRdb, only in-frame clones are kept and a portion is missing. Of some 250,000 clones listed, 90% are singletons. In the case of this clone: Its specificity is not known.

The sequence derives from a woman in her late teens or twenties in good health and CMV-seronegative. The sequenced sample consisted of PBMCs. The chain couples TRBV5-6 to TRBJ2-5; TRBD1 might be the D (6 bases). CDR3 nucleotide sequence: TGTGCCAGCAGCCCCGGTGGACAGTCGGAGACCCAGTACTTC. Translating it yields CASSPGGQSETQYF.